This TCR beta chain is drawn from a study of cytomegalovirus exposure and HLA in healthy donors. Whole-study findings and limits: In an earlier analysis, in several hundred donors, most V segments appeared productive either ~90% or ~30% of the time. Sequencing likely produced, as an artifact, a cluster of highly shared sequence variants. Reportedly, cytomegalovirus status was diagnosed with high sensitivity and specificity.

All donors participated as healthy donors of bone marrow. PCR involved 60 Vbeta and 13 Jbeta primers. Profiled with immunoSEQ multiplex PCR; TCRdb holds only in-frame clones, not every one. Here the sample spans about 110,000 clones, under 80% being singletons. A word on this clone: Its antigen is as yet unknown.

Germline V lookup: CDR1 SGHTA, CDR2 FQGNSA. V shed 11 bases and J 7 bases; nucleotides not matched to a gene: 9. The CDR3 is 12 residues long. The genes are TRBV7-2 and TRBJ1-2; the match to TRBD1 covers 8 bases. Sequencing used PBMCs. This sequence originates from a woman in her 50s in good health and CMV-seropositive. CDR3 region: CAAGTGTLGYTF. DNA for the CDR3: TGTGCCGCGGGGACAGGAACACTTGGCTACACCTTC.